This TCR beta chain was found in a study of CD8+ T cells in alopecia areata. Study at large: Grafted skin came from C3H/HeJ donors with spontaneous alopecia (roughly 6-13 months old) and was placed on roughly 6-11-week-old female C3H/HeJ mice.

A panel of CD4, CD8alpha, NKG2D, NKG2ACE and other markers served to sort pooled cutaneous lymph node cells. cDNA prepared by RNA extraction and subsequent reverse transcription served as the template for sequencing. The method was immunoSEQ multiplex PCR; TCRdb's version includes in-frame clones alone and lacks a portion of them. The repertoire has under 4,500 clones, none seen only once; the ten largest take about 33%. Relative to its sample, this clone is medium-sized. Antigen specificity is unknown. Gene labels here are mouse ones. The read gets to within 4 residues of the CDR3 end, and the germline J gene fills in the rest. Whole-study findings and limits: Sharing of TCRs across patients appeared less clear than in mice, possibly for HLA-related reasons. Clonality exceeded that of normal scalp in lesional scalp, most notably in alopecia totalis/universalis.

The CDR3 spans 13 residues. The V gene's germline CDR1 is SGHDT and CDR2 FRDEAV. The sequence came from a C3H/HeJ mouse with alopecia areata. The strain is characterized by the MHC haplotype H2-k. V is TRBV14 and J is TRBJ2-7, with a possible D match to TRBD1 (5 bases). Specimen: CD8+ T cells sorted from a lymph node. CDR3 protein: CASSPSDKYEQYF. The sequenced CDR3 bases are TGTGCCAGCAGCCCCTCGGACAAGTAT.